These 25 T cell receptor beta chains were all obtained from the same sample, sequenced in a study of shared clonotypes between healthy human individuals. The assay was immunoSEQ multiplex PCR, and TCRdb's table has in-frame clones only and misses some. Altogether about 1 million clones are present, about 74% being singletons, with the ten largest covering approximately 1.5%. The specimen sequenced was memory CD4+ T cells sorted from blood. Described subset: CD45RA-negative fraction. Every receptor here comes from a man aged 18 to 29 in good health.

This clone was counted only a few times. The chain employs TRBV11-2 and TRBJ2-1; D is undetermined. Germline V CDR1 and CDR2: SGHAT, FQNNGV. V was cut by 0 bases and J by 7 bases, with 7 bases left in between. CDR3 length: 13 amino acids. The CDR3 loop is CASSLDHVNEQFF. The CDR3 DNA reads TGTGCCAGCAGCTTAGATCATGTGAATGAGCAGTTCTTC.

This clone turned up a few times. This rearrangement joins TRBV11-3 to TRBJ1-4; 7 bases match TRBD1. CDR1 and CDR2 from the germline V gene are SGHNT and YENEEA. This CDR3 is built from 18 residues. With 5 bases clipped from V and 0 bases from J, the junction kept 12 bases outside the gene matches. CDR3 amino acids: CASSRRDSSYATNEKLFF. In nucleotides, the CDR3 is TGTGCCAGCAGCCGTAGGGACAGTTCATATGCAACTAATGAAAAACTGTTTTTT. The full variable domain, its missing parts supplied by reference TRBV11-3 and TRBJ1-4, is EAGVVQSPRYKIIEKKQPVAFWCNPISGHNTLYWYLQNLGQGPELLIRYENEEAVDDSQLPKDRFSAERLKGVDSTLKIQPAELGDSAVYLCASSRRDSSYATNEKLFFGSGTQLSVL.

The chain recombines TRBV10-3 with TRBJ1-2; 11 bases agree with TRBD1. The CDR3 runs 14 residues. Germline loops: CDR1 ENHRY, CDR2 SYGVKD. J gave up 1 base and V 10 bases, and 5 bases lay outside the gene matches. The CDR3 loop is CATKGTGGNYGYTF. The CDR3 coding sequence is TGTGCCACGAAGGGGACAGGGGGTAACTATGGCTACACCTTC.

This chain connects TRBV19 to TRBJ2-1, with D possibly being TRBD2 (6 bases). Germline CDR1 LNHDA, CDR2 SQIVND (reference sequence). The CDR3 runs 12 residues. Trimming left V 1 base short and J 10 bases short, with 8 bases between. The CDR3 sequence is CASSIVGREQFF. The CDR3 DNA sequence: TGTGCCAGTAGTATAGTGGGGAGGGAGCAGTTCTTC.

The chain uses TRBV6-1 and TRBJ2-5; 9 bases fit TRBD2. The CDR3 sequence is 15 residues long. J gave up 2 bases and V 2 bases, and 3 bases lay outside the gene matches. CDR1 and CDR2 from the germline V gene are MNHNS and SASEGT. Here the CDR3 reads CASSESAGGQETQYF. CDR3 in DNA: TGTGCCAGCAGTGAATCAGCGGGAGGACAAGAGACCCAGTACTTC.

The chain combines TRBV14 with TRBJ2-7; TRBD2 aligns across 11 bases. In germline, CDR1 is SGHDN, CDR2 FVKESK. The J segment lost 9 bases and the V segment lost 2 bases, leaving 12 bases of the junction unmatched. The CDR3 spans 16 residues. This CDR3 reads CASSQSTGLAGPGQYF. CDR3 coding DNA: TGTGCCAGCAGCCAAAGCACAGGACTAGCGGGCCCAGGGCAGTACTTC.

In nucleotides, the CDR3 is TGTGCTAGTGGTTTGGGAGACATGAACACTGAAGCTTTCTTT. It encodes CASGLGDMNTEAFF. The V and J genes are TRBV12-5 and TRBJ1-1; D not resolved. Trimming left V 1 base short and J 0 bases short, with 6 bases between. Germline V gene data show CDR1 as LGHNT and CDR2 as FRNRAP. The CDR3 extends over 14 amino acids.

The rearrangement joins TRBV5-6 to TRBJ2-1; TRBD2 might be the D (6 bases). The CDR3 is 17 residues long. The V end was cut by 6 bases, the J end by 2 bases, with 21 bases between. The germline V gene has CDR1 SGHDT and CDR2 YYEEEE. The CDR3 coding sequence is TGTGCCAGCACATTCACAACCGGACTAAATACCTACAATGAGCAGTTCTTC. Translating it yields CASTFTTGLNTYNEQFF.

The gene calls are TRBV6-1 and TRBJ2-7; 8 nucleotides align to TRBD1. The CDR3 spans 14 residues. Germline V CDR1 and CDR2: MNHNS, SASEGT. The V segment lost 4 bases and the J segment 5 bases; nucleotides outside the gene matches: 7. The CDR3 region has the DNA TGTGCCAGCAGTGTCGACAGGGGATCCCACGAGCAGTACTTC. Translated: CASSVDRGSHEQYF.

Only one count was recorded for this clone. A much larger clonotype is one base distant, so this may be a read error. The chain has TRBV6-4 and TRBJ2-2; TRBD2 matches 9 bases. The V gene's germline CDR1 is MRHNA and CDR2 SNTAGT. The CDR3 runs to 16 residues. CDR3 DNA: TGTGCCCGCAGGGAGACTGGCGGGGGGGCCTCCGGGGAGCTGTTTTTT. This encodes CARRETGGGASGELFF.

This chain uses TRBV19 with TRBJ1-5; D remains ambiguous. Between the trimmed V and J ends, which lost 7 bases and 0 bases, there was a span of 13 bases. Germline V gene lookup returns CDR1 LNHDA and CDR2 SQIVND (reference sequence). The CDR3 loop spans 15 amino acids. CDR3 region: CASIVSVNSNQPQHF. The CDR3 DNA reads TGTGCCAGTATTGTGTCGGTTAATAGCAATCAGCCCCAGCATTTT.

This chain connects TRBV5-4 to TRBJ1-2; 7 nucleotides line up with TRBD1. This CDR3 spans 14 amino acids. Trimming cost V 0 bases and J 7 bases; bases outside gene matches: 6. Germline CDR1 reads SGHNT; CDR2 reads YYREEE (reference sequence). The CDR3 spells CASSLARDSLGYTF. CDR3 in DNA: TGTGCCAGCAGCTTGGCCCGGGACAGCCTTGGCTACACCTTC.

A single count supports this clone. The gene calls are TRBV20-1 and TRBJ2-5; 7 bases match TRBD2. The CDR3 extends over 11 amino acids. Germline CDR1 and CDR2: DFQATT and SNEGSKA (reference sequence). V dropped 7 bases and J dropped 3; count of bases not matched to a gene: 2. The CDR3 spells CSGAGEETQYF. As DNA, the CDR3 is TGCAGTGGTGCGGGGGAAGAGACCCAGTACTTC.

The chain employs TRBV5-1 and TRBJ1-2; 8 bases are a match to TRBD1. The trim removed 1 base at V and 0 bases at J, leaving 11 bases unmatched. Germline V gene data show CDR1 as SGHRS and CDR2 as YFSETQ. The CDR3 has 18 amino acids. The DNA of the CDR3 is TGCGCCAGCAGCTTGTCAGGACAGGGCTATATTACTAACTATGGCTACACCTTC. Its translation: CASSLSGQGYITNYGYTF.

The chain has TRBV5-1 and TRBJ1-1; D is uncertain. V dropped 1 base and J dropped 0 bases, with 16 bases sitting between them. CDR3 length equals 17 residues. Looked up from germline, CDR1 is SGHRS and CDR2 is YFSETQ. The CDR3 spells CASSLTWREGLNTEAFF. The DNA for the CDR3 is TGCGCCAGCAGCTTGACTTGGAGGGAGGGCCTGAACACTGAAGCTTTCTTT.

The chain couples TRBV4-1 to TRBJ2-2; the match to TRBD1 covers 9 bases. CDR3 size: 16 residues. Germline-derived CDR1 and CDR2 are MGHRA and YSYEKL. V shed 4 bases, J shed 6 bases, and the junction held 9 bases outside the gene matches. CDR3 nucleotide sequence: TGCGCCAGCAGCCGCGGACAGGGGATATCACCCGGGGAGCTGTTTTTT. Protein product: CASSRGQGISPGELFF.

V is TRBV11-2 and J is TRBJ2-7; D may correspond to TRBD1 or TRBD2 (6 bases each). Germline V gives CDR1 SGHAT, CDR2 FQNNGV. This CDR3 region has 14 residues. V was cut by 4 bases and J by 6 bases, with 16 bases left in between. CDR3 region: CASSWGAILLEQYF. DNA of the CDR3: TGTGCCAGCAGCTGGGGGGCTATTCTCCTCGAGCAGTACTTC. Combining the CDR3 with reference TRBV11-2 and TRBJ2-7 gives the whole variable domain EAGVAQSPRYKIIEKRQSVAFWCNPISGHATLYWYQQILGQGPKLLIQFQNNGVVDDSQLPKDRFSAERLKGVDSTLKIQPAKLEDSAVYLCASSWGAILLEQYFGPGTRLTVT.

This rearrangement joins TRBV15 to TRBJ2-7; TRBD1 aligns across 7 bases. V was pared by 5 bases and J by 3 bases, with 16 bases of the junction left unmatched. CDR3 length: 17 residues. CDR1 and CDR2 (germline): LNHNV, YYDKDF (reference sequence). CDR3 region: CATSLDRDTKINYEQYF. CDR3 DNA sequence: TGTGCCACCAGCTTAGACAGGGACACCAAAATTAACTACGAGCAGTACTTC.

The chain carries TRBV9 and TRBJ2-3, with 11 bases matching TRBD2. CDR3 size: 15 residues. The V segment lost 2 bases and the J segment 5 bases; nucleotides outside the gene matches: 4. Germline V gene data show CDR1 as SGDLS and CDR2 as YYNGEE. Here the CDR3 reads CASSVSGRAGDTQYF. For the CDR3, the DNA is TGTGCCAGCAGCGTTAGCGGGAGGGCCGGAGATACGCAGTATTTT.

This clone was counted between two and nine times. The rearrangement uses TRBV7-9 and TRBJ2-1; D is ambiguous. Germline V lookup: CDR1 SEHNR, CDR2 FQNEAQ (reference sequence). The CDR3 is 13 residues long. Deletions cut 3 bases from V and 2 bases from J, with 5 bases between. CDR3 DNA sequence: TGTGCCAGCAGCTTCGGGCCCTACAATGAGCAGTTCTTC. Translation gives CASSFGPYNEQFF.

The CDR3 reads CASSLAWGADTQYF. In DNA, the CDR3 is TGCGCCAGCAGCTTGGCTTGGGGGGCAGATACGCAGTATTTT. The V and J genes are TRBV5-1 and TRBJ2-3, with a tentative D call TRBD2 (6 bases). This CDR3 is built from 14 residues. V was pared by 0 bases and J by 4 bases, with 9 bases between. Looked up from germline, CDR1 is SGHRS and CDR2 is YFSETQ.

The gene calls are TRBV28 and TRBJ1-6; unclear D gene. Deletions cut 6 bases from V and 7 bases from J, with 7 bases between. The germline CDR1 and CDR2 sequences are MDHEN and SYDVKM. CDR3 size: 12 residues. The chain's CDR3 is CASRQSNSPLHF. As DNA, the CDR3 is TGTGCCAGCAGGCAATCAAATTCACCCCTCCACTTT. The complete variable domain, with remaining parts taken from reference TRBV28 and TRBJ1-6, reads DVKVTQSSRYLVKRTGEKVFLECVQDMDHENMFWYRQDPGLGLRLIYFSYDVKMKEKGDIPEGYSVSREKKERFSLILESASTNQTSMYLCASRQSNSPLHFGNGTRLTVT.

This clone was counted between two and nine times. Within the sample, other DNA sequences also encode this same CDR3. This rearrangement joins TRBV7-2 to TRBJ1-5; 7 nucleotides line up with TRBD1. The CDR3 runs to 14 residues. CDR1 is SGHTA, CDR2 FQGNSA, per germline. The V segment lost 5 bases and the J segment 3 bases; nucleotides outside the gene matches: 4. CDR3 bases: TGTGCCAGCAGCAGGGACAGTTCCAATCAGCCCCAGCATTTT. Its translation is CASSRDSSNQPQHF.

Only a few counts were recorded for this clone. The chain uses TRBV6-5 and TRBJ2-3; perhaps D is TRBD1 or TRBD2 (6 bases each). This CDR3 has 14 residues. V was clipped by 5 bases and J by 0 bases, with 9 bases between them. Germline V gene lookup returns CDR1 MNHEY and CDR2 SVGAGI. CDR3 DNA sequence: TGTGCCAGCAGTAGGGGGGCTAGCACAGATACGCAGTATTTT. Protein sequence: CASSRGASTDTQYF.

This chain links TRBV9 with TRBJ2-5, with D perhaps matching TRBD2 (6 bases). Trimming left V 4 bases short and J 4 bases short, with 11 bases between. The CDR3 length is 13 residues. The germline V gene encodes CDR1 SGDLS and CDR2 YYNGEE. CDR3 sequence reads: CASSRTSLETQYF. In DNA form, the CDR3 reads TGTGCCAGCAGCCGAACTAGCCTAGAGACCCAGTACTTC.